Below are 23 T cell receptor beta chains sequenced from a single sample in a study of shared clonotypes between healthy human individuals. Produced via immunoSEQ multiplex PCR; TCRdb's table is partial and in-frame only. The repertoire holds around 2.1 million clones, with roughly 91% as singletons. Naive CD8 cells comprised CD45RO-negative, CCR7-positively selected cells, excluding terminally differentiated effector memory CD45RA+ cells. The sequenced material came from naive CD8+ T cells from PBMCs. These receptors were collected from a man younger than 35 in good health. Some clones in this sample may be carry-over from other donors' samples.

The chain joins TRBV7-9 to TRBJ2-1; a possible D gene is TRBD1 (6 bases). The ends were cut back, 4 bases at V and 7 bases at J, with 11 bases in the middle. The CDR3 sequence is 13 residues long. Germline CDR1 and CDR2: SEHNR and FQNEAQ (reference sequence). In nucleotides, the CDR3 is TGTGCCAGCAGCTCGGGACATCCAAATGAGCAGTTCTTC. The encoded protein is CASSSGHPNEQFF.

The chain is built from TRBV28 and TRBJ2-3; 7 bases align to TRBD2. The CDR3 is 18 amino acids. The J segment lost 0 bases and the V segment lost 3 bases, leaving 12 bases of the junction unmatched. Germline V gives CDR1 MDHEN, CDR2 SYDVKM. The CDR3: CASSLLLADNDSTDTQYF. The CDR3, as DNA: TGTGCCAGCAGTTTGTTGCTAGCGGATAACGATAGCACAGATACGCAGTATTTT.

The rearrangement links TRBV27 to TRBJ1-1; D not certain. The germline V and J ends were trimmed by 6 bases and 4 bases, with 9 bases remaining between them. The CDR3 totals 12 residues. In germline, CDR1 is MNHEY, CDR2 SMNVEV (reference sequence). The CDR3 coding sequence is TGTGCCAGCAGCCCGGACGCCACTGAAGCTTTCTTT. This gives the protein CASSPDATEAFF.

The rearrangement uses TRBV13 and TRBJ2-3; D is possibly TRBD1 (6 bases). Trimming left V 0 bases short and J 2 bases short, with 9 bases between. CDR1 is PRHDT, CDR2 FYEKMQ, per germline (reference sequence). The CDR3 length is 15 residues. CDR3 DNA: TGTGCCAGCAGCTTAGGACGGACAGTCACAGATACGCAGTATTTT. As protein: CASSLGRTVTDTQYF.

This chain connects TRBV4-2 to TRBJ2-7; tentative D call: TRBD1 (5 bases). The CDR3 has 15 amino acids. Germline CDR1 reads LGHNA; CDR2 reads YNFKEQ. V lost 5 bases and J 3 bases, leaving 17 bases between the germline ends. CDR3 nucleotide sequence: TGTGCCAGCAGCTATCAGGGTCGCGAGAGCTACGAGCAGTACTTC. This gives the protein CASSYQGRESYEQYF.

DNA of the CDR3: TGTGCCACCAGCCCAGGGTTTGAGGAGACCCAGTACTTC. Amino acid sequence: CATSPGFEETQYF. The rearrangement uses TRBV15 and TRBJ2-5; maybe TRBD1 (5 bases). Germline-derived CDR1 and CDR2 are LNHNV and YYDKDF (reference sequence). V was shortened by 5 bases and J by 5 bases, with 12 bases between the two germline ends. CDR3 size: 13 residues.

Regarding this clone: Other DNA sequences in the sample encode the same CDR3. The genes are TRBV28 and TRBJ1-5; possibly TRBD1 for D (6 bases). Per germline, CDR1 MDHEN and CDR2 SYDVKM. Trimming took off 3 bases at V and 6 bases at J, with 12 bases between the two ends. CDR3 length: 14 residues. CDR3 in amino acids: CASSFRGVGQPQHF. DNA for the CDR3: TGTGCCAGCAGTTTTAGGGGGGTGGGTCAGCCCCAGCATTTT. The complete variable domain, with remaining parts taken from reference TRBV28 and TRBJ1-5, reads DVKVTQSSRYLVKRTGEKVFLECVQDMDHENMFWYRQDPGLGLRLIYFSYDVKMKEKGDIPEGYSVSREKKERFSLILESASTNQTSMYLCASSFRGVGQPQHFGDGTRLSIL.

This clone was recorded once. The chain is built from TRBV19 and TRBJ2-1; the D is unclear. Per the germline V gene, CDR1 is LNHDA and CDR2 is SQIVND (reference sequence). There are 13 residues in the CDR3. The V and J ends lost 8 bases and 7 bases respectively, with 15 bases between them. DNA of the CDR3: TGTGCCAGTCTAGGTGGCCCTGGGAATGAGCAGTTCTTC. Translating gives CASLGGPGNEQFF.

The genes are TRBV7-9 and TRBJ2-6; D unclear. Trimming took off 7 bases at V and 3 bases at J, with 13 bases between the two ends. From germline, CDR1 is SEHNR and CDR2 FQNEAQ (reference sequence). The CDR3 is 15 residues long. This CDR3 reads CASTFWVRGANVLTF. As DNA, the CDR3 is TGTGCCAGCACCTTTTGGGTACGTGGGGCCAACGTCCTGACTTTC.

This chain joins TRBV5-7 and TRBJ1-4; perhaps TRBD1 as D (5 bases). TRBV5-7 is designated an ORF whose function remains uncertain. Trimming removed 4 bases at V and 7 bases at J, with 20 bases between. This CDR3 is built from 16 residues. The CDR3 spells CASSPGQGPWSEKLFF. The CDR3 region has the DNA TGTGCCAGCAGCCCTGGACAAGGCCCATGGTCTGAAAAACTGTTTTTT.

The chain recombines TRBV7-2 with TRBJ2-7, with D perhaps matching TRBD1 (5 bases). Germline V lookup: CDR1 SGHTA, CDR2 FQGNSA. Trimming pared 4 bases from V and 7 bases from J, leaving 17 bases between. The CDR3 covers 14 residues. The CDR3 here is CASSSHQGFGEQYF. CDR3 nucleotides: TGTGCCAGCAGCTCTCATCAGGGTTTTGGGGAGCAGTACTTC.

This chain connects TRBV10-3 to TRBJ2-7; 10 bases align to TRBD2. J lost 1 base, V lost 2 bases, and 5 bases had no gene match. Germline V gene data show CDR1 as ENHRY and CDR2 as SYGVKD. The CDR3 loop spans 16 amino acids. CDR3 DNA sequence: TGTGCCATCAGTGAGAAGCGGGAGGGCCAATCCTACGAGCAGTACTTC. As protein: CAISEKREGQSYEQYF.

This chain uses TRBV27 with TRBJ2-2; D is unclear. V was clipped by 6 bases and J by 4 bases, with 15 bases between them. The CDR3 is 15 amino acids. CDR1 and CDR2 from the germline V gene are MNHEY and SMNVEV (reference sequence). CDR3 bases: TGTGCCAGCAGAACACTTCCGGGTCTCACCGGGGAGCTGTTTTTT. Protein sequence: CASRTLPGLTGELFF.

About this clone: At the DNA level, this CDR3 is encoded by other sequences in the same sample as well. This chain uses TRBV27 with TRBJ2-7, with 9 positions matching TRBD1. V shed 6 bases, J shed 2 bases, and the junction held 8 bases outside the gene matches. CDR3 size: 15 residues. Germline loops: CDR1 MNHEY, CDR2 SMNVEV (reference sequence). CDR3 sequence reads: CASSLPGTGPYEQYF. The CDR3 DNA is TGTGCCAGCAGCCTCCCCGGGACAGGGCCCTACGAGCAGTACTTC.

The gene calls are TRBV2 and TRBJ1-5; possibly TRBD1 for D (5 bases). CDR3 length equals 16 residues. V lost 5 bases and J 0 bases, leaving 14 bases between the germline ends. Per the germline V gene, CDR1 is SNHLY and CDR2 is FYNNEI. The CDR3 region is CASSLGTGYSNQPQHF. In DNA form, the CDR3 reads TGTGCCAGCAGTCTCGGGACGGGCTATAGCAATCAGCCCCAGCATTTT.

This chain uses TRBV27 with TRBJ2-5, with 7 bases fitting TRBD2. V trimming: 5 bases; J trimming: 7 bases; junction bases outside the gene matches: 7. Germline lookup yields CDR1 MNHEY and CDR2 SMNVEV (reference sequence). The CDR3 sequence is 13 residues long. This CDR3 is CASSPAGEGTQYF. The CDR3 nucleotides are TGTGCCAGCAGTCCCGCCGGGGAGGGGACCCAGTACTTC.

The CDR3 loop is CASLIRGGETQYF. The DNA of the CDR3 is TGTGCCAGCCTGATCCGGGGAGGGGAGACCCAGTACTTC. The chain links TRBV13 to TRBJ2-5; the match to TRBD2 covers 7 bases. After removal of 8 bases from V and 5 bases from J, the junction contained 8 bases not matched to a gene. Germline V CDR1 and CDR2: PRHDT, FYEKMQ (reference sequence). The CDR3 has 13 amino acids.

The chain recombines TRBV27 with TRBJ2-3; D is perhaps TRBD1 (6 bases). The germline CDR1 and CDR2 sequences are MNHEY and SMNVEV (reference sequence). With 4 bases removed from V and 5 bases from J, the gap between germline ends came to 19 bases. The length of the CDR3 is 16 residues. The CDR3, as DNA: TGTGCCAGCAGTTATACTGGACAGAGCAGTGGAGATACGCAGTATTTT. Translating it yields CASSYTGQSSGDTQYF.

The V call is TRBV2, the J call TRBJ2-1; D is ambiguous. The CDR3 runs to 14 residues. The V and J ends lost 7 bases and 0 bases respectively, with 10 bases between them. The germline gives CDR1 SNHLY, CDR2 FYNNEI. This CDR3 reads CASISLSSYNEQFF. The CDR3 DNA sequence: TGTGCCAGCATCAGCCTGAGCTCCTACAATGAGCAGTTCTTC.

CDR3 sequence (DNA): TGTGCCAGCACCAACTGGGACAGGGGGTTGGAGCAGTACTTC. This sequence encodes CASTNWDRGLEQYF. This chain connects TRBV7-4 to TRBJ2-7, with 11 bases fitting TRBD1. This CDR3 contains 14 residues. Germline V lookup: CDR1 SGHVT, CDR2 SQSDAQ. V lost 7 bases and J lost 7; bases outside the gene matches: 9.

The chain joins TRBV9 to TRBJ1-2; TRBD1 aligns across 8 bases. CDR1 and CDR2 (germline): SGDLS, YYNGEE. With 3 bases clipped from V and 4 bases from J, the junction kept 11 bases outside the gene matches. CDR3 length equals 16 residues. DNA for the CDR3: TGTGCCAGCAGCGCGGGGGTCGGACAGGGTACCTATGGCTACACCTTC. Protein: CASSAGVGQGTYGYTF.

In its sample, this clone was seen once. V is TRBV28 and J is TRBJ2-1; TRBD2 matches at 10 bases. The J segment lost 8 bases and the V segment lost 1 base, leaving 8 bases of the junction unmatched. This CDR3 has 16 amino acids. Germline V gene data show CDR1 as MDHEN and CDR2 as SYDVKM. The CDR3 DNA reads as TGTGCCAGCAGTTTATTTCTAGCGGGAGTAGGCTATGAGCAGTTCTTC. Its protein is CASSLFLAGVGYEQFF.

V is TRBV4-1 and J is TRBJ1-4, with D unclear. The CDR3 runs to 12 residues. Trimming stripped 1 base from V and 8 bases from J, with 5 bases between. Looked up from germline, CDR1 is MGHRA and CDR2 is YSYEKL. CDR3 residues: CASSQVGEKLFF. CDR3 nucleotide sequence: TGCGCCAGCAGCCAAGTTGGCGAAAAACTGTTTTTT.